These 29 T cell receptor beta chains were all obtained from the same sample, sequenced in a study of OX40 agonist ivuxolimab in advanced cancers. TCRdb's copy holds only in-frame clones and misses some; the assay was immunoSEQ multiplex PCR. The sample has just under 65,000 clones; 84% are singletons. The sequencing used CD4+ or CD8+ T cells sorted from blood, collected in a trial of the OX40 agonist ivuxolimab. The origin of the receptors is an adult with an advanced solid tumor such as melanoma, head and neck, liver or kidney cancer.

The chain uses TRBV4-3 and TRBJ2-3; no firm D call. Trimming pared 0 bases from V and 4 bases from J, leaving 5 bases between. CDR3 length: 13 residues. Germline V gives CDR1 LGHNA, CDR2 YSLEER. CDR3 in amino acids: CASSQDPADTQYF. CDR3 sequence (DNA): TGCGCCAGCAGCCAAGATCCCGCAGATACGCAGTATTTT.

CDR3 in amino acids: CASSLPRLGFYEQYF. CDR3 sequence (DNA): TGTGCCAGCAGCCTTCCTAGGTTAGGATTCTACGAGCAGTACTTC. This chain uses TRBV4-2 with TRBJ2-7; D gene ambiguous. Germline CDR1 LGHNA, CDR2 YNFKEQ. CDR3 length equals 15 residues. The ends were cut back, 4 bases at V and 3 bases at J, with 16 bases in the middle.

The gene calls are TRBV18 and TRBJ2-3; 13 bases line up with TRBD2. The CDR3 runs to 15 residues. The junction had 0 bases not matched to a gene; V was cut back by 0 bases and J by 6 bases. Germline lookup yields CDR1 KGHSH and CDR2 LQKENI. CDR3 sequence (DNA): TGTGCCAGCTCACCACCGGGACTAGCGGGGGATACGCAGTATTTT. Translation: CASSPPGLAGDTQYF.

The gene calls are TRBV4-2 and TRBJ1-1; D is unresolved. The V end lost 0 bases, the J end lost 1 base, and 9 bases lay between the germline ends. The CDR3 consists of 15 residues. Germline lookup yields CDR1 LGHNA and CDR2 YNFKEQ. For the CDR3, the DNA is TGTGCCAGCAGCCAAGAACCGGGCTGGAACACTGAAGCTTTCTTT. Protein sequence: CASSQEPGWNTEAFF.

For the CDR3, the DNA is TGTGCCAGCAGCCCCCCCGGAGAAAAGGACAGGGGAAGTGAAAAACTGTTTTTT. It translates to CASSPPGEKDRGSEKLFF. The rearrangement links TRBV11-2 to TRBJ1-4; 9 bases align to TRBD1. CDR1 is SGHAT, CDR2 FQNNGV, per germline. This CDR3 is 18 amino acids long. The V and J ends lost 5 bases and 7 bases, in that order; junction bases with no gene match: 17.

V usage is TRBV7-3 and J usage is TRBJ1-1; D is unclear. The CDR3 covers 13 residues. Germline V gene lookup returns CDR1 SGHTA and CDR2 FQGTGA. The V gene lost 4 bases and the J gene lost 5 bases, with 11 bases spanning the gap. CDR3 residues: CASSSHGGTEAFF. The CDR3 DNA reads as TGTGCCAGCAGCTCCCACGGTGGGACTGAAGCTTTCTTT.

The rearrangement uses TRBV4-1 and TRBJ2-2; 11 bases agree with TRBD2. Germline V gene sequence: CDR1 MGHRA, CDR2 YSYEKL. This CDR3 comprises 18 residues. Unmatched junction bases numbered 8, after V lost 5 bases and J lost 0 bases. For the CDR3, the DNA is TGCGCCAGCAGCAGAGTACTAGCGGGGGCCTCGAACACCGGGGAGCTGTTTTTT. Translated, it gives CASSRVLAGASNTGELFF.

Only one count was recorded for this clone. The V call is TRBV18, the J call TRBJ2-2; the match to TRBD1 covers 8 bases. Per germline, CDR1 KGHSH and CDR2 LQKENI. This CDR3 is built from 15 residues. J lost 7 bases, V lost 5 bases, and 9 bases had no gene match. CDR3 DNA sequence: TGTGCCAGCTCATTCGGCAGGGGGCAAGGCGGGGAGCTGTTTTTT. Its translation is CASSFGRGQGGELFF. Using reference TRBV18 and TRBJ2-2 for the parts outside the CDR3, the full variable domain is NAGVMQNPRHLVRRRGQEARLRCSPMKGHSHVYWYRQLPEEGLKFMVYLQKENIIDESGMPKERFSAEFPKEGPSILRIQQVVRGDSAAYFCASSFGRGQGGELFFGEGSRLTVL.

The table lists this clone with a count of one. CDR3 protein: CASSEDIPGGRRNEQFF. The CDR3 coding sequence is TGTGCCAGCAGCGAAGACATCCCCGGCGGGAGAAGAAATGAGCAGTTCTTC. V gene TRBV7-2 combines with J gene TRBJ2-1; 7 nucleotides match TRBD2. Trimming at V came to 5 bases and at J to 7 bases, leaving 17 bases not matched to a gene. The CDR3 is 17 residues long. The germline gives CDR1 SGHTA, CDR2 FQGNSA.

This clone occurred once. The CDR3 nucleotides read TGTGCCAGCAGCTTAGGGGTAGGAGGGGCAATGGTGGAGACCCAGTACTTC. Residues: CASSLGVGGAMVETQYF. V gene TRBV7-2 combines with J gene TRBJ2-5; D may be TRBD2 (6 bases). V lost 1 base, J lost 5 bases, and 20 bases lay in between. This CDR3 contains 17 residues. Germline CDR1 and CDR2: SGHTA and FQGNSA.

This chain uses TRBV11-1 with TRBJ2-4; 8 bases map to TRBD1. In germline, CDR1 is SGHAT, CDR2 FQDESV (reference sequence). The CDR3 is 15 amino acids. Trimming at V came to 1 base and at J to 8 bases, leaving 7 bases not matched to a gene. The CDR3 bases are TGTGCCAGCAGCTTAGGCCCCGGACAGGGAGACATTCAGTACTTC. Translated, it gives CASSLGPGQGDIQYF.

The genes are TRBV4-3 and TRBJ2-6; D remains unclear. The CDR3 extends over 14 amino acids. Trimming took 4 bases from V and 7 from J, leaving 11 bases between them. The germline gives CDR1 LGHNA, CDR2 YSLEER. CDR3 region: CASSPDLDANVLTF. DNA for the CDR3: TGCGCCAGCAGCCCAGACCTAGATGCCAACGTCCTGACTTTC.

The chain links TRBV30 to TRBJ2-3; 13 positions agree with TRBD2. V shed 2 bases, J shed 5 bases, and the junction held 10 bases outside the gene matches. Germline CDR1 reads GTSNPN; CDR2 reads SVGIG (reference sequence). The CDR3 contains 17 residues. The CDR3 region is CAWSPGLAGLSGDTQYF. The CDR3 DNA reads TGTGCCTGGAGTCCGGGACTAGCGGGATTATCGGGAGATACGCAGTATTTT.

The chain couples TRBV27 to TRBJ2-7, with D unclear. From germline, CDR1 is MNHEY and CDR2 SMNVEV (reference sequence). Trimming left V 3 bases short and J 8 bases short, with 14 bases between. The length of the CDR3 is 13 residues. The CDR3: CASSFGPFTKQYF. The CDR3 DNA reads as TGTGCCAGCAGTTTTGGACCTTTCACCAAGCAGTACTTC.

The chain carries TRBV5-6 and TRBJ1-6, with unresolved D. The germline V gene has CDR1 SGHDT and CDR2 YYEEEE. V was trimmed by 0 bases and J by 3 bases, leaving 13 bases between them. The CDR3 has 17 residues. CDR3 in amino acids: CASSLGSIPNYNSPLHF. CDR3 sequence (DNA): TGTGCCAGCAGCTTGGGCAGCATCCCTAACTATAATTCACCCCTCCACTTT. The complete variable domain, with remaining parts taken from reference TRBV5-6 and TRBJ1-6, reads DAGVTQSPTHLIKTRGQQVTLRCSPKSGHDTVSWYQQALGQGPQFIFQYYEEEERQRGNFPDRFSGHQFPNYSSELNVNALLLGDSALYLCASSLGSIPNYNSPLHFGNGTRLTVT.

The chain uses TRBV5-1 and TRBJ2-5; TRBD1 matches 9 bases. V shed 3 bases, J shed 5 bases, and the junction held 11 bases outside the gene matches. CDR3 length: 16 amino acids. Looked up from germline, CDR1 is SGHRS and CDR2 is YFSETQ. The DNA for the CDR3 is TGCGCCAGCAGCTCGGACAGGGGTCGAAGGGGGGAGACCCAGTACTTC. Its protein product is CASSSDRGRRGETQYF. Supplemented by reference TRBV5-1 and TRBJ2-5, the full variable domain reads KAGVTQTPRYLIKTRGQQVTLSCSPISGHRSVSWYQQTPGQGLQFLFEYFSETQRNKGNFPGRFSGRQFSNSRSEMNVSTLELGDSALYLCASSSDRGRRGETQYFGPGTRLLVL.

V usage is TRBV30 and J usage is TRBJ2-2; D may match TRBD1 or TRBD2 (6 bases each). The germline V gene encodes CDR1 GTSNPN and CDR2 SVGIG (reference sequence). The CDR3 runs to 12 residues. CDR3 DNA: TGTGCGGAGGGGGGAGGCACCGGGGAGCTGTTTTTT. Amino acids: CAEGGGTGELFF.

The rearrangement uses TRBV10-3 and TRBJ1-1, with TRBD1 matching over 9 bases. V shed 4 bases, J shed 3 bases, and the junction held 6 bases outside the gene matches. This CDR3 comprises 15 residues. In germline, CDR1 is ENHRY, CDR2 SYGVKD. CDR3 loop: CAISGGQGIDTEAFF. In DNA, the CDR3 is TGTGCCATCAGTGGAGGACAGGGGATTGACACTGAAGCTTTCTTT.

The J gene is TRBJ2-7, the V gene TRBV6-4; the match to TRBD2 covers 13 bases. CDR3 length equals 16 residues. Germline CDR1 and CDR2: MRHNA and SNTAGT. The junction had 4 bases not matched to a gene; V was cut back by 2 bases and J by 3 bases. The CDR3 DNA sequence: TGTGCCAGCAGTGACCAAGGACTAGCGGGAGTCTACGAGCAGTACTTC. Its protein product is CASSDQGLAGVYEQYF.

This chain joins TRBV15 and TRBJ1-1; D may be TRBD1 (5 bases). Trimming stripped 0 bases from V and 0 bases from J, with 11 bases between. This CDR3 region has 16 residues. Germline assignment: CDR1 LNHNV and CDR2 YYDKDF (reference sequence). CDR3 sequence: CATSREPPRVNTEAFF. CDR3 DNA: TGTGCCACCAGCAGAGAACCACCCAGGGTGAACACTGAAGCTTTCTTT.

The chain recombines TRBV10-3 with TRBJ2-3; weak D call: TRBD1 (5 bases). Per germline, CDR1 ENHRY and CDR2 SYGVKD. V was shortened by 3 bases and J by 5 bases, with 6 bases between the two germline ends. The CDR3 is 12 residues long. The CDR3 here is CAISDQGDTQYF. In nucleotides, the CDR3 is TGTGCCATCAGTGATCAGGGAGATACGCAGTATTTT.

The chain carries TRBV2 and TRBJ1-2; a weak D match, TRBD1 (5 bases). Deletions cut 2 bases from V and 7 bases from J, with 11 bases between. Germline CDR1 is SNHLY and CDR2 is FYNNEI. The CDR3 totals 13 residues. The CDR3 is CASSERGESGYTF. The CDR3 bases are TGTGCCAGCAGTGAACGAGGGGAGAGTGGCTACACCTTC.

This clone occurred once. V is TRBV29-1 and J is TRBJ2-1, with D tentatively TRBD1 (5 bases). V was shortened by 6 bases and J by 1 base, with 10 bases between the two germline ends. The CDR3 contains 13 residues. From germline, CDR1 is SQVTM and CDR2 ANQGSEA. The CDR3 bases are TGCAGCGTATCCCCAGGGTCCTACAATGAGCAGTTCTTC. It translates to CSVSPGSYNEQFF.

V usage is TRBV29-1 and J usage is TRBJ1-1; D might be TRBD1 (5 bases). This CDR3 region has 11 residues. Germline values: CDR1 SQVTM, CDR2 ANQGSEA. Trimming removed 7 bases from V and 8 bases from J, with 14 bases in between. CDR3: CSAKGPREAFF. The CDR3 DNA follows: TGCAGCGCAAAGGGACCCCGAGAAGCTTTCTTT.

V gene TRBV9 combines with J gene TRBJ2-7; tentatively, D is TRBD1 (6 bases). Trimming removed 4 bases from V and 6 bases from J, with 11 bases in between. This CDR3 region has 12 residues. The germline CDR1 and CDR2 sequences are SGDLS and YYNGEE. CDR3 region: CASSSQGSEQYF. The DNA for the CDR3 is TGTGCCAGCAGCTCTCAGGGGAGCGAGCAGTACTTC.

This rearrangement joins TRBV5-4 to TRBJ1-1; D not certain. Trimming stripped 2 bases from V and 1 base from J, with 6 bases between. This CDR3 comprises 13 residues. The germline CDR1 and CDR2 sequences are SGHNT and YYREEE (reference sequence). CDR3 sequence reads: CASSLDKNTEAFF. The CDR3 DNA is TGTGCCAGCAGCTTAGATAAGAACACTGAAGCTTTCTTT.

The chain employs TRBV5-6 and TRBJ1-4, with 8 nucleotides matching TRBD1. V shed 0 bases, J shed 16 bases, and the junction held 11 bases outside the gene matches. CDR3 length: 14 residues. Germline V gene sequence: CDR1 SGHDT, CDR2 YYEEEE. The CDR3, as DNA: TGTGCCAGCAGCTTGGCGGGGCAGGGGGCCCTTCCGTTTTTT. Translated: CASSLAGQGALPFF.

The chain uses TRBV5-1 and TRBJ1-1, with D unclear. CDR3 length equals 15 residues. Between the trimmed V and J ends, which lost 2 bases and 6 bases, there was a span of 17 bases. CDR1 and CDR2 from the germline V gene are SGHRS and YFSETQ. The CDR3 nucleotides read TGCGCCAGCAGCTTTACACGGGCCGTTGGGCCTGAAGCTTTCTTT. Its translation is CASSFTRAVGPEAFF.

This chain uses TRBV4-2 with TRBJ1-6, with 8 nucleotides matching TRBD1. The CDR3 is made up of 16 amino acids. From germline, CDR1 is LGHNA and CDR2 YNFKEQ. With V trimmed by 5 bases and J by 6 bases, 9 bases remained unmatched. CDR3 nucleotides: TGTGCCAGCAGCTTCGCCTTTGGACAGGGTAATTCACCCCTCCACTTT. It yields the protein CASSFAFGQGNSPLHF.